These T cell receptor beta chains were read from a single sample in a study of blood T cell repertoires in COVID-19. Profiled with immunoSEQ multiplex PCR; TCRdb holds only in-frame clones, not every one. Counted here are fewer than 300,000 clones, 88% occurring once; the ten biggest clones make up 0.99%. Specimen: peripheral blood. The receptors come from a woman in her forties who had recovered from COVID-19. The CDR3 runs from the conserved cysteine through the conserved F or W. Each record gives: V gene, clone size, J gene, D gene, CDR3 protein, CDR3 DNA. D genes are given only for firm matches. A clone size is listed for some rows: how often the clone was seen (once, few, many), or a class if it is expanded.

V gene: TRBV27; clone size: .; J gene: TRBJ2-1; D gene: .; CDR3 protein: CASTGEFF; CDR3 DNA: TGTGCCAGCACGGGGGAGTTCTTC
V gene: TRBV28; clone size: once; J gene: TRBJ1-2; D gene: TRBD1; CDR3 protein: CASSYTLPGQGDWGYGYTF; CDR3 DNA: TGTGCCAGCAGTTATACCTTGCCGGGACAGGGGGACTGGGGCTATGGCTACACCTTC
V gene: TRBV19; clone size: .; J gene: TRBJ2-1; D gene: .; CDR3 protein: CASKWGAPWDEQFF; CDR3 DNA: TGTGCCAGCAAGTGGGGCGCCCCTTGGGATGAGCAGTTCTTC
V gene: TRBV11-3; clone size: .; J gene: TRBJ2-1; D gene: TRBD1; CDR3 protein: CASSLGRGPYNEQFF; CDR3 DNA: TGTGCCAGCAGCTTGGGCAGGGGGCCATACAATGAGCAGTTCTTC
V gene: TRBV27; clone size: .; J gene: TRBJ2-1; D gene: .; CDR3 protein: CASSRGFNEQFF; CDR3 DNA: TGTGCCAGCAGTCGGGGTTTCAATGAGCAGTTCTTC
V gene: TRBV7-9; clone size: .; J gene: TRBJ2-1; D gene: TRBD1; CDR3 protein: CASSVPGQSRNEQFF; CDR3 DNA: TGTGCCAGCAGCGTTCCGGGACAGAGCCGTAATGAGCAGTTCTTC
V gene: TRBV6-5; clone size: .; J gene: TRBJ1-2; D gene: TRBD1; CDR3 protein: CASRTGVAGYTF; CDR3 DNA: TGTGCCAGCAGAACAGGGGTGGCTGGCTACACCTTC
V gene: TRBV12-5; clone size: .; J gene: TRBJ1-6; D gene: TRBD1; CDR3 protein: CASGLWATGAGSPLHF; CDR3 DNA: TGTGCTAGTGGTTTGTGGGCGACAGGGGCGGGTTCACCCCTCCACTTT
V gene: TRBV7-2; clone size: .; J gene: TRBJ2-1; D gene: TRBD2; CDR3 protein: CASSLGPPSGRAPNNEQFF; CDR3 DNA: TGTGCCAGCAGCTTAGGGCCCCCTAGCGGGAGGGCCCCAAACAATGAGCAGTTCTTC
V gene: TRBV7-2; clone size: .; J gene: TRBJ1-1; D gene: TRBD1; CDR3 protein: CASSNRQGLEAFF; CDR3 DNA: TGTGCCAGCAGTAATAGACAGGGGCTTGAAGCTTTCTTT
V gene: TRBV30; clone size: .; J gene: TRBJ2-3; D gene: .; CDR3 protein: CAWSLGGRGDTQYF; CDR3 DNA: TGTGCCTGGAGCCTCGGGGGACGGGGAGATACGCAGTATTTT
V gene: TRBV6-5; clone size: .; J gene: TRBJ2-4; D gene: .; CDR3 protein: CASRGGGKNIQYF; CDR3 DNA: TGTGCCAGCAGAGGGGGGGGCAAAAACATTCAGTACTTC